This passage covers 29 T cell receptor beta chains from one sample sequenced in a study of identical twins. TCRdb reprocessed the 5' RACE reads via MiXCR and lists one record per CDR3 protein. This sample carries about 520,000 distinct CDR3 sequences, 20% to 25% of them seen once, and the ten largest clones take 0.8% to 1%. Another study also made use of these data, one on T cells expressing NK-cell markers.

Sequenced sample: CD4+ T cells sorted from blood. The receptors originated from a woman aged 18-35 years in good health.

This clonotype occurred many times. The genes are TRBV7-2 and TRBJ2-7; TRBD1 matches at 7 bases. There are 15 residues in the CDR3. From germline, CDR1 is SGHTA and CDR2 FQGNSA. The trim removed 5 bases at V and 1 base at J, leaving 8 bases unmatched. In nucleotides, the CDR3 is TGTGCCAGCAGCCCCCAGGGGACAGAGTCCTACGAGCAGTACTTC. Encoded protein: CASSPQGTESYEQYF.

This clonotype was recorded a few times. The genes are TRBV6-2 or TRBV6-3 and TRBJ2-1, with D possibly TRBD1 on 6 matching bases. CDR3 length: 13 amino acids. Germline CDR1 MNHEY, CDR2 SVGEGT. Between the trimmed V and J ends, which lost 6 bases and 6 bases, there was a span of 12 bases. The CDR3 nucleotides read TGTGCCAGCAGAGAGGACAGTCCCAATGAGCAGTTCTTC. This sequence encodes CASREDSPNEQFF.

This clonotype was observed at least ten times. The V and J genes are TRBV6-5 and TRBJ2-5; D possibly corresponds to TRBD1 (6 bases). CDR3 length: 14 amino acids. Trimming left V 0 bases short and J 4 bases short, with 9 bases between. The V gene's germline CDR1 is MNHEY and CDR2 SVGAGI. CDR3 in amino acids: CASSYSRGGETQYF. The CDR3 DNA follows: TGTGCCAGCAGTTACTCGCGAGGGGGAGAGACCCAGTACTTC.

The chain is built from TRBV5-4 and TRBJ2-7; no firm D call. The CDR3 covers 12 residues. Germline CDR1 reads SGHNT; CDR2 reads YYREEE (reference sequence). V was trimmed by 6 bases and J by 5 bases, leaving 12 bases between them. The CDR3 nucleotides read TGTGCCAGCACCACACGGTGGGACGAGCAGTACTTC. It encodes CASTTRWDEQYF.

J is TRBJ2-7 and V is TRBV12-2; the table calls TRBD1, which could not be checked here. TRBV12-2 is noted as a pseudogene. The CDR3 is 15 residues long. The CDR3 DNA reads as TGTGCAAGTCGCTCGACTGAAACAGGGATCCCCGAGCAGTACTTC. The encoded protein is CASRSTETGIPEQYF.

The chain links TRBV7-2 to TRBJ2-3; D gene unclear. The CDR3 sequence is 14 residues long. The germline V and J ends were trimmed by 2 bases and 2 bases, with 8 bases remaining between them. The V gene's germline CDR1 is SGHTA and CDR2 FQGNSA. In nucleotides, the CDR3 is TGTGCCAGCAGCTTAACCCGTAACACAGATACGCAGTATTTT. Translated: CASSLTRNTDTQYF.

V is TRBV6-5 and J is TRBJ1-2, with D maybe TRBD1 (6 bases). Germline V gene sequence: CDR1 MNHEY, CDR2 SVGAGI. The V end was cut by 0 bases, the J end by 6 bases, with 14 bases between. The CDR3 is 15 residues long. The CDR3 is CASSYSLSGVDGYTF. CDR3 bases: TGTGCCAGCAGTTACTCCTTATCAGGGGTGGATGGCTACACCTTC.

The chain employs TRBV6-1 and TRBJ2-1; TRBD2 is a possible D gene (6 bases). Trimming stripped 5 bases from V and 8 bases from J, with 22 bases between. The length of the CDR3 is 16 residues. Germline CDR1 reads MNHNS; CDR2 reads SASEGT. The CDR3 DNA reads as TGTGCCAGCAGTCCCCTGGGTAGCGGCTTATCGCATGAGCAGTTCTTC. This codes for CASSPLGSGLSHEQFF.

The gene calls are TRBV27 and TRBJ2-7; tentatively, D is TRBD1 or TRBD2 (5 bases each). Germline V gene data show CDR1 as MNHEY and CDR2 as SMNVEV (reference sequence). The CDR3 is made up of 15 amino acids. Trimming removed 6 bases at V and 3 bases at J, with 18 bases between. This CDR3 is CASSPLESGHYEQYF. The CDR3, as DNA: TGTGCCAGCAGCCCATTAGAAAGCGGACACTACGAGCAGTACTTC.

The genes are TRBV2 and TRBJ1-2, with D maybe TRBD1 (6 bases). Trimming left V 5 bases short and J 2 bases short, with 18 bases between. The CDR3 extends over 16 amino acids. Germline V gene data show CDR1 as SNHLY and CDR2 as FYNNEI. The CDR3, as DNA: TGTGCCAGCAGTAGACAGGACGTGGGCCCCAACTATGGCTACACCTTC. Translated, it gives CASSRQDVGPNYGYTF.

CDR3 region: CASSSRVVNQPQHF. As DNA, the CDR3 is TGTGCCAGCAGCTCTAGGGTCGTCAATCAGCCCCAGCATTTT. This sequence joins TRBV6-1 and TRBJ1-5, with D unclear. The germline V and J ends were trimmed by 6 bases and 3 bases, with 12 bases remaining between them. The CDR3 contains 14 residues. Germline CDR1 MNHNS, CDR2 SASEGT.

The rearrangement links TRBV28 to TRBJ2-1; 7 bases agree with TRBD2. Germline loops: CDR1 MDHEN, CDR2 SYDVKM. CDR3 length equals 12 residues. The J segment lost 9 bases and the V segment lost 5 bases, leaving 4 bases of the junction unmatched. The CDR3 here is CASSNRGVEQFF. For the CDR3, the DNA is TGTGCCAGCAGTAATCGGGGGGTTGAGCAGTTCTTC.

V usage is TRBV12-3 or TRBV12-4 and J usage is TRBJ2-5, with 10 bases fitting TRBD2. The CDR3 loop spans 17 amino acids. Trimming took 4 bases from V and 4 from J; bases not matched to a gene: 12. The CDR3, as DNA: TGTGCCAGCAGTTACCTGACTCGAGCGGGGGGGCGAGAGACCCAGTACTTC. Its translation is CASSYLTRAGGRETQYF.

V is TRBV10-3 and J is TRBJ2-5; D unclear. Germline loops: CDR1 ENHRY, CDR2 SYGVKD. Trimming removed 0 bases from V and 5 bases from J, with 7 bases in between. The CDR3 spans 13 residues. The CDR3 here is CAISESGMETQYF. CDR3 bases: TGTGCCATCAGTGAGTCAGGGATGGAGACCCAGTACTTC.

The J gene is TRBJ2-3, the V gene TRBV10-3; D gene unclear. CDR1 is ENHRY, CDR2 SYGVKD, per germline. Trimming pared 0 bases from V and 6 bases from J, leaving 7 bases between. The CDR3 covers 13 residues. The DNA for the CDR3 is TGTGCCATCAGTGAGTCTAGGTGGGATACGCAGTATTTT. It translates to CAISESRWDTQYF.

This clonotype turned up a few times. The CDR3 loop reads CASSPKGMNTEAFF. CDR3 DNA sequence: TGTGCCAGCAGCCCTAAAGGGATGAACACTGAAGCTTTCTTT. The chain carries TRBV7-9 and TRBJ1-1; D unresolved. The CDR3 sequence is 14 residues long. Trimming took 5 bases from V and 0 from J, leaving 10 bases between them. CDR1 SEHNR and CDR2 FQNEAQ come from the germline V gene (reference sequence).

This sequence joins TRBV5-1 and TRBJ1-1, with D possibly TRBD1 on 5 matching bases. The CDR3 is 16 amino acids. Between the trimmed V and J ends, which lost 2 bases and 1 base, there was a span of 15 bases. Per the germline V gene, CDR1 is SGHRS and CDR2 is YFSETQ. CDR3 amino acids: CASSLLTGTENTEAFF. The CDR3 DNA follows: TGCGCCAGCAGCTTACTTACCGGGACGGAGAACACTGAAGCTTTCTTT.

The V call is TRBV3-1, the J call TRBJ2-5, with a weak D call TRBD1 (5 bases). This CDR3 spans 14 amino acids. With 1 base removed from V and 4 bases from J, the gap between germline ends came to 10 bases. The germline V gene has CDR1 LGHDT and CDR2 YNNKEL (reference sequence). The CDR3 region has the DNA TGTGCCAGCAGCCAAGTCAGGGATGGAGAGACCCAGTACTTC. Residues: CASSQVRDGETQYF.

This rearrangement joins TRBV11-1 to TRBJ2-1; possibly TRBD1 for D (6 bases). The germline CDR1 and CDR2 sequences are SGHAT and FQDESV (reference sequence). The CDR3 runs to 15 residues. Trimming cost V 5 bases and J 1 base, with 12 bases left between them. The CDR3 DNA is TGTGCCAGCAGCCCCCCGCAGGGGTCCTACAATGAGCAGTTCTTC. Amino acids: CASSPPQGSYNEQFF.

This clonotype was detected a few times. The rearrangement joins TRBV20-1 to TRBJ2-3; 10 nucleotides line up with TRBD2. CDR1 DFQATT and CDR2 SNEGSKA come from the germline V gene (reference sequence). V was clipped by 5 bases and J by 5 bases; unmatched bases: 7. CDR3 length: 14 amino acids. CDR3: CSAGDLAGEDTQYF. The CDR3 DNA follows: TGCAGTGCTGGGGATCTAGCGGGAGAAGATACGCAGTATTTT.

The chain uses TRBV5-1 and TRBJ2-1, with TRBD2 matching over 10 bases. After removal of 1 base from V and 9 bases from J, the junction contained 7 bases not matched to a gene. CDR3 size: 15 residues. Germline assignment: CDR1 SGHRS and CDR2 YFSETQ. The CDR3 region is CASSLQELAGTEQFF. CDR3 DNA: TGCGCCAGCAGCTTGCAAGAACTAGCGGGGACTGAGCAGTTCTTC.

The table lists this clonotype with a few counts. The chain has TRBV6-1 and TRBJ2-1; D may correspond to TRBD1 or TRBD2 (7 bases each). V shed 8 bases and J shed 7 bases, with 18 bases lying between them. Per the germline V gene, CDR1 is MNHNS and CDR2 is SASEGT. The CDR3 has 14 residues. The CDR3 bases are TGTGCCAGCTCGGGGAGGGGGCGTGTAAATGAGCAGTTCTTC. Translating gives CASSGRGRVNEQFF.

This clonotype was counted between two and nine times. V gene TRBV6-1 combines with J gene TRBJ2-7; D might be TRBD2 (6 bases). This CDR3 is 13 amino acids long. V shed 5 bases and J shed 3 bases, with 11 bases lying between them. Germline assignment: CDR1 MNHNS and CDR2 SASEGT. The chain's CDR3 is CASSTGTRYEQYF. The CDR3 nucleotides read TGTGCCAGCAGTACGGGGACTCGCTACGAGCAGTACTTC.

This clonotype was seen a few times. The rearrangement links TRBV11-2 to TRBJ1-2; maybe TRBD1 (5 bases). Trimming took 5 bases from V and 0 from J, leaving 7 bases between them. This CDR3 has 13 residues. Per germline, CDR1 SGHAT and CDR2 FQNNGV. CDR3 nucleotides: TGTGCCAGCAGCATGGACACTAACTATGGCTACACCTTC. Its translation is CASSMDTNYGYTF.

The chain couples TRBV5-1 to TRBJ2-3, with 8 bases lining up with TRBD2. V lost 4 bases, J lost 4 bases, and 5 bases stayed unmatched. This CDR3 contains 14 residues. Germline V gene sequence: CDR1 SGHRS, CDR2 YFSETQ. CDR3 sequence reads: CASSPGGDADTQYF. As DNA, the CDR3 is TGCGCCAGCAGCCCCGGGGGGGATGCAGATACGCAGTATTTT.

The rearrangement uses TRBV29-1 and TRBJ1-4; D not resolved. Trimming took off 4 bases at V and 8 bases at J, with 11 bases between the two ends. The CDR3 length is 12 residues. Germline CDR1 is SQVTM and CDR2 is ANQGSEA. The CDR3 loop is CSVAGREEKLFF. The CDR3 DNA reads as TGCAGCGTTGCGGGGAGGGAGGAAAAACTGTTTTTT.

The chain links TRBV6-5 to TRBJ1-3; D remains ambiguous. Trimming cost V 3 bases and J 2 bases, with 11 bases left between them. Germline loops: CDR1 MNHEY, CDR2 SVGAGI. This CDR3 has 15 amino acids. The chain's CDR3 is CASSYVGPPGNTIYF. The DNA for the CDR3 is TGTGCCAGCAGTTATGTAGGCCCTCCTGGAAACACCATATATTTT.

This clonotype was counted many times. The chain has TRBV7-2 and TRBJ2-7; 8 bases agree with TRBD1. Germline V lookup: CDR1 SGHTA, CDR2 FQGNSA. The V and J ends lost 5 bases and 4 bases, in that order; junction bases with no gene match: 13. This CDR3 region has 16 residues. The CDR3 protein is CASSLISGTGMYEQYF. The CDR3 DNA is TGTGCCAGCAGCCTTATCTCCGGGACAGGAATGTACGAGCAGTACTTC.

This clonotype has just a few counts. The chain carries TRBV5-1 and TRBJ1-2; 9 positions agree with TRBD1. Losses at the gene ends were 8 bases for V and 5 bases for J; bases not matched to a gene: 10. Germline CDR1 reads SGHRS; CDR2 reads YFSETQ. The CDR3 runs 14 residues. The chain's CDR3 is CASKTGGAEYGYTF. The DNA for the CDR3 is TGCGCCAGTAAAACAGGGGGCGCCGAATATGGCTACACCTTC.